The table lists the clone carrying this T cell receptor (beta chain) with a few counts. Its target is not known. The data originate from a study of T-cell reconstitution after alpha-beta-depleted transplantation in children. Study results and limitations: By about two months after transplant, alpha-beta T cells reportedly arose from several hundred graft clones that had expanded. The authors attributed T-cell counts and diversity one year after transplant mostly to newly produced T cells. For some patients, TCRbeta diversity was high at day 60 because of recipient T cells and thymic progenitors that survived.

The authors prepared the TCRbeta library with unique molecular identifiers. TCRdb re-analysed the PCR reads in MiXCR, keeping a single row per CDR3 protein. Altogether roughly 48,000 distinct CDR3 sequences are present, 5% to 6.5% being singletons, with the ten largest covering over 30%. Trimming took off 6 bases at V and 0 bases at J, with 9 bases between the two ends. The germline V gene encodes CDR1 SNHLY and CDR2 FYNNEI. This CDR3 has 14 residues. The sequence was obtained from a female patient under 10 years old who had a stem cell transplant for aplastic anemia, so the T cells may come from the graft donor. The V call is TRBV2, the J call TRBJ1-5; no definite D call. This specimen consisted of PBMCs, mostly from graft donor cells, obtained 60 days after TCRalphabeta/CD19-depleted stem cell transplant. CDR3 bases: TGTGCCAGCAGGGGAGTGTATAGCAATCAGCCCCAGCATTTT. Translation gives CASRGVYSNQPQHF.